Here is one TCR beta chain with its context. TCR beta sequencing was performed on blood CD8+ and CD4+ T cells. The authors negatively isolated CD8+ and CD4+ T cells and FACS-enriched TEMRA cells. cDNA came from around 0.5 to 1 ug RNA primed by random hexamers. TCRdb processed the immunoSEQ multiplex PCR reads anew with MiXCR; each CDR3 protein has one entry. Among more than 95,000 distinct CDR3 sequences listed, around 94% were seen once. This sample was included in a study of CD8 T cells in Susac syndrome. V gave up 5 bases and J gave up 5 bases; unmatched junction bases: 7. The CDR3 loop spans 14 amino acids. In germline, CDR1 is SGHTA, CDR2 FQGNSA.

The chain carries TRBV7-2 and TRBJ2-7; 9 nucleotides align to TRBD1. Material for sequencing was CD4+ T cells from PBMCs. The TCR sequence derives from a human donor with multiple sclerosis. CDR3 DNA: TGTGCCAGCAGCCTGGGACAGGGACTCGACGAGCAGTACTTC. It encodes CASSLGQGLDEQYF.